This TCR beta chain emerged from a study of blood T cells in healthy people across ages. A second PCR of about 7 to 11 cycles used a sample-barcoded 5' primer and a J-beta primer mix. A template-switch adaptor containing 12 random nucleotides labeled each cDNA molecule. TCRdb re-called the 5' RACE reads through MiXCR, storing one row per CDR3 protein. Of 800,000 to 900,000 distinct CDR3 sequences listed, under 80% are singletons. The ends were cut back, 10 bases at V and 6 bases at J, with 23 bases in the middle. CDR1 and CDR2 (germline): MNHEY, SVGEGT. This CDR3 contains 15 residues. The rearrangement joins TRBV6-2 or TRBV6-3 to TRBJ2-3; D is possibly TRBD1 (6 bases). Sample: blood. This sequence was found in a man aged 25-45 years in good health. The chain's CDR3 is CATQKRQAFSDTQYF. The CDR3 region has the DNA TGTGCCACACAAAAAAGACAGGCCTTCTCCGATACGCAGTATTTT.